Below are 32 T cell receptor beta chains sequenced from a single sample in a study of memory CD4+ T cells and cytomegalovirus serostatus (dated by TCRdb to between 2018 and 2020). A FACSAria II was used to sort memory CD4+ T cells, defined as single viable CD3+CD4+CD8-CD45RO+ cells. Library method: the immunoSEQ multiplex PCR assay. TCRdb's version of the immuneACCESS table is confined to in-frame rearrangements and falls short of the full clone set. An unresolved V gene accounts for under half of the shortfall where checked; the remainder is of unknown origin. The sample table holds roughly 50,000 clones, of which more than 70% were seen once. Just under 0.5% of the sample goes to the ten largest clones. The sequenced material came from memory CD4+ T cells from blood. These receptors came from an adult in good health and CMV-seronegative. Some clones in this sample may be carry-over from other donors' samples.

A word on this clone: One junction end does not reproduce the germline sequence, and a read error may be involved. The genes are TRBV7-2 and TRBJ2-7, with 7 bases that match TRBD2. The CDR3 extends over 13 amino acids. Germline lookup yields CDR1 SGHTA and CDR2 FQGNSA. The CDR3 sequence is CASSRTRDYQQYF. The CDR3 DNA follows: TGTGCCAGCAGCAGAACCCGGGACTACCAGCAGTACTTC. The entire variable domain, with the rest obtained from reference TRBV7-2 and TRBJ2-7, is as follows: GAGVSQSPSNKVTEKGKDVELRCDPISGHTALYWYRQSLGQGLEFLIYFQGNSAPDKSGLPSDRFSAERTGGSVSTLTIQRTQQEDSAVYLCASSRTRDYQQYFGPGTRLTVT.

Comment on this clone: The same CDR3 is also encoded by other DNA sequences in this sample. This rearrangement joins TRBV30 to TRBJ1-5, with D hard to call. V lost 3 bases to trimming and J lost 0 bases, with 6 bases between them. Germline V gives CDR1 GTSNPN, CDR2 SVGIG (reference sequence). The CDR3 spans 13 residues. In DNA, the CDR3 is TGTGCCTGGAGCTCGGATAGCAATCAGCCCCAGCATTTT. This gives the protein CAWSSDSNQPQHF.

The rearrangement links TRBV7-9 to TRBJ2-7; D is ambiguous. CDR3 length: 14 amino acids. Germline values: CDR1 SEHNR, CDR2 FQNEAQ (reference sequence). Trimming removed 1 base at V and 6 bases at J, with 13 bases between. CDR3 amino acids: CASSLVKDRAEQYF. Here the CDR3 DNA reads TGTGCCAGCAGCTTAGTCAAGGATCGGGCCGAGCAGTACTTC.

The chain is built from TRBV7-2 and TRBJ2-2; D is undetermined. The CDR3 is 15 amino acids. Looked up from germline, CDR1 is SGHTA and CDR2 is FQGNSA. V shed 1 base and J shed 4 bases, with 10 bases lying between them. The CDR3 DNA sequence: TGTGCCAGCAGCTTAGTGCTCCTTGCCACCGGGGAGCTGTTTTTT. It specifies CASSLVLLATGELFF.

The chain joins TRBV2 to TRBJ1-4; no reliable D call. The CDR3 consists of 13 residues. Germline CDR1 reads SNHLY; CDR2 reads FYNNEI. V lost 5 bases to trimming and J lost 7 bases, with 11 bases between them. In nucleotides, the CDR3 is TGTGCCAGCAGTTTCCGGGGAGGTGAAAAACTGTTTTTT. This encodes CASSFRGGEKLFF.

The V call is TRBV28, the J call TRBJ1-2; possibly TRBD1 for D (6 bases). The CDR3 has 15 amino acids. V lost 5 bases and J lost 7, with 20 bases in between. CDR1 MDHEN and CDR2 SYDVKM come from the germline V gene. CDR3 sequence: CASSPLGQLARGYTF. CDR3 DNA: TGTGCCAGCAGTCCACTTGGACAGCTCGCGCGTGGCTACACCTTC.

This chain joins TRBV30 and TRBJ1-1, with D tentatively TRBD1 (5 bases). Germline CDR1 reads GTSNPN; CDR2 reads SVGIG (reference sequence). V lost 2 bases and J lost 5, with 24 bases in between. This CDR3 region has 17 residues. The CDR3 loop is CAWSLTALHPGGTEAFF. CDR3 nucleotides: TGTGCCTGGAGTCTCACCGCCCTACACCCTGGGGGGACTGAAGCTTTCTTT.

This chain connects TRBV2 to TRBJ2-7; maybe TRBD2 (5 bases). V was cut by 6 bases and J by 2 bases, with 8 bases left in between. The CDR3 runs to 12 residues. The germline gives CDR1 SNHLY, CDR2 FYNNEI. The CDR3 DNA follows: TGTGCCAGCAGCCCCGGGGCCTACGAGCAGTACTTC. Its protein is CASSPGAYEQYF.

The rearrangement uses TRBV2 and TRBJ2-7; TRBD2 aligns across 8 bases. Germline CDR1 reads SNHLY; CDR2 reads FYNNEI. This CDR3 is 14 amino acids long. V lost 6 bases and J lost 6; bases outside the gene matches: 10. CDR3: CASSRREALGEQYF. As DNA, the CDR3 is TGTGCCAGCAGCCGGCGGGAGGCCCTCGGCGAGCAGTACTTC.

The V and J genes are TRBV4-3 and TRBJ1-1; weak D call: TRBD1 (5 bases). V shed 4 bases and J shed 4 bases, with 19 bases lying between them. Germline V gene sequence: CDR1 LGHNA, CDR2 YSLEER. The CDR3 has 16 amino acids. In DNA form, the CDR3 reads TGCGCCAGCAGCCGAGACCCGGGACTCCGGGGCACTGAAGCTTTCTTT. It encodes CASSRDPGLRGTEAFF.

CDR3 region: CASSNGGDTEAFF. Here the CDR3 DNA reads TGTGCCAGCTCGAACGGGGGGGACACTGAAGCTTTCTTT. V usage is TRBV18 and J usage is TRBJ1-1; D is perhaps TRBD1 (5 bases). There are 13 residues in the CDR3. The germline V and J ends were trimmed by 6 bases and 3 bases, with 11 bases remaining between them. The germline V gene has CDR1 KGHSH and CDR2 LQKENI. Full variable domain (remainder filled in from reference TRBV18 and TRBJ1-1): NAGVMQNPRHLVRRRGQEARLRCSPMKGHSHVYWYRQLPEEGLKFMVYLQKENIIDESGMPKERFSAEFPKEGPSILRIQQVVRGDSAAYFCASSNGGDTEAFFGQGTRLTVV.

The chain has TRBV6-6 and TRBJ1-2; a weak D match, TRBD1 (5 bases). Between the trimmed V and J ends, which lost 6 bases and 7 bases, there was a span of 15 bases. This CDR3 region has 13 residues. CDR1 and CDR2 (germline): MNHNY, SVGAGI (reference sequence). The CDR3: CASSFGHGGGYTF. The CDR3 DNA reads TGTGCCAGCAGCTTCGGACACGGCGGTGGCTACACCTTC.

This chain connects TRBV4-1 to TRBJ2-2, with a possible D match to TRBD2 (6 bases). With 1 base removed from V and 3 bases from J, the gap between germline ends came to 12 bases. The germline V gene encodes CDR1 MGHRA and CDR2 YSYEKL. There are 16 residues in the CDR3. The CDR3 DNA follows: TGCGCCAGCAGCCAAGGAGGGAGCGGGTACACCGGGGAGCTGTTTTTT. It specifies CASSQGGSGYTGELFF.

The rearrangement links TRBV10-3 to TRBJ2-1, with 7 bases lining up with TRBD1. The CDR3 extends over 11 amino acids. The V gene's germline CDR1 is ENHRY and CDR2 SYGVKD. The V gene end was trimmed by 10 bases and the J gene end by 7 bases; junction bases not matched to a gene: 4. The DNA of the CDR3 is TGTGCCACCGGACAGGCTAATGAGCAGTTCTTC. Translation: CATGQANEQFF.

The chain employs TRBV6-5 and TRBJ1-4, with no clear D. Germline-derived CDR1 and CDR2 are MNHEY and SVGAGI. The germline V and J ends were trimmed by 0 bases and 9 bases, with 8 bases remaining between them. This CDR3 is 13 amino acids long. The CDR3 nucleotides are TGTGCCAGCAGTTACTCACGAAGGCAAAAACTGTTTTTT. It translates to CASSYSRRQKLFF.

The chain carries TRBV28 and TRBJ1-5, with 7 bases that match TRBD1. V gave up 7 bases and J gave up 1 base; unmatched junction bases: 4. Germline V gene sequence: CDR1 MDHEN, CDR2 SYDVKM. This CDR3 has 14 amino acids. This CDR3 reads CASTQGVSNQPQHF. The CDR3 region has the DNA TGTGCCAGCACCCAGGGGGTGAGCAATCAGCCCCAGCATTTT. Filled out from reference TRBV28 and TRBJ1-5, the complete variable domain reads DVKVTQSSRYLVKRTGEKVFLECVQDMDHENMFWYRQDPGLGLRLIYFSYDVKMKEKGDIPEGYSVSREKKERFSLILESASTNQTSMYLCASTQGVSNQPQHFGDGTRLSIL.

The chain has TRBV7-2 and TRBJ1-4; no clear D gene. The CDR3 sequence is 14 residues long. Germline V gene data show CDR1 as SGHTA and CDR2 as FQGNSA. The V end lost 1 base, the J end lost 8 bases, and 11 bases lay between the germline ends. The CDR3 coding sequence is TGTGCCAGCAGCTTAGATACCAGTTTCGAAAAACTGTTTTTT. Translating gives CASSLDTSFEKLFF.

This chain links TRBV2 with TRBJ2-6, with TRBD2 matching 12 bases. CDR3 length: 18 amino acids. With V trimmed by 2 bases and J by 2 bases, 4 bases remained unmatched. Germline values: CDR1 SNHLY, CDR2 FYNNEI. The CDR3 DNA reads TGTGCCAGCAGTGAACGACGGACTAGCGGGACTGGGGCCAACGTCCTGACTTTC. Translated: CASSERRTSGTGANVLTF.

This clone was seen a few times. The V call is TRBV7-8, the J call TRBJ2-3, with D possibly matching TRBD2 (5 bases). This CDR3 spans 15 amino acids. CDR1 SGHVS and CDR2 FQNEAQ come from the germline V gene. V lost 1 base to trimming and J lost 3 bases, with 11 bases between them. CDR3 nucleotides: TGTGCCAGCAGCTTAGGCTTAGGCGGGACAGATACGCAGTATTTT. This sequence encodes CASSLGLGGTDTQYF.

The V gene is TRBV28, the J gene TRBJ2-1; D gene unclear. The V gene's germline CDR1 is MDHEN and CDR2 SYDVKM. Trimming pared 3 bases from V and 9 bases from J, leaving 15 bases between. The CDR3 extends over 14 amino acids. The CDR3 loop is CASSFRQSVGEQFF. Here the CDR3 DNA reads TGTGCCAGCAGTTTTCGGCAGTCGGTTGGTGAGCAGTTCTTC.

In DNA form, the CDR3 reads TGTGCCAGCAGCCAAGCGGGACAGTTCTCTGGAAACACCATATATTTT. Protein sequence: CASSQAGQFSGNTIYF. The chain employs TRBV4-2 and TRBJ1-3, with 7 bases identical to TRBD1. Germline values: CDR1 LGHNA, CDR2 YNFKEQ. The CDR3 spans 16 residues. With 1 base clipped from V and 0 bases from J, the junction kept 3 bases outside the gene matches.

The chain recombines TRBV19 with TRBJ1-3; perhaps TRBD1 as D (5 bases). V was trimmed by 5 bases and J by 4 bases, leaving 18 bases between them. The germline gives CDR1 LNHDA, CDR2 SQIVND (reference sequence). CDR3 length: 16 residues. Here the CDR3 reads CASSPGTASFGNTIYF. The CDR3 nucleotides read TGTGCCAGTAGTCCCGGGACGGCTAGTTTCGGAAACACCATATATTTT.

This clone was seen more than once but under ten times. The rearrangement uses TRBV2 and TRBJ1-1; D is unresolved. Trimming shortened V by 3 bases and J by 1 base, and 6 bases separated the two germline ends. The CDR3 extends over 13 amino acids. Germline V gives CDR1 SNHLY, CDR2 FYNNEI. CDR3 region: CASSERANTEAFF. In nucleotides, the CDR3 is TGTGCCAGCAGTGAGCGGGCGAACACTGAAGCTTTCTTT.

For the CDR3, the DNA is TGTGCCAGCAGTGAAGCCGCGCAAGTCCAGCCCCAGCATTTT. Its protein is CASSEAAQVQPQHF. This chain connects TRBV6-1 to TRBJ1-5, with D unclear. With 0 bases removed from V and 7 bases from J, the gap between germline ends came to 10 bases. This CDR3 comprises 14 residues. The germline V gene encodes CDR1 MNHNS and CDR2 SASEGT.

The V gene is TRBV1, the J gene TRBJ2-2; whether TRBD2, the table's D call, matches the DNA was not checked. TRBV1 is a recognized pseudogene. This CDR3 has 19 residues. CDR3 nucleotides: TGCACCAGCAGCCAAGACTCCGGGACTAGCGGGGAGAACACCGGGGAGCTGTTTTTT. As protein: CTSSQDSGTSGENTGELFF.

The chain recombines TRBV4-2 with TRBJ2-3, with TRBD2 matching over 12 bases. The CDR3 contains 16 residues. Germline CDR1 reads LGHNA; CDR2 reads YNFKEQ. After removal of 4 bases from V and 6 bases from J, the junction contained 8 bases not matched to a gene. CDR3 nucleotide sequence: TGTGCCAGCAGCCCAGGGACTAGCGGGCGAGGGGATACGCAGTATTTT. The encoded protein is CASSPGTSGRGDTQYF.

The chain joins TRBV7-9 to TRBJ2-3, with TRBD2 matching over 11 bases. Germline V lookup: CDR1 SEHNR, CDR2 FQNEAQ (reference sequence). The CDR3 consists of 16 residues. Trimming removed 0 bases from V and 5 bases from J; junction bases left unmatched: 4. CDR3 sequence (DNA): TGTGCCAGCAGCTTAGCATCAGGACTAGCGGGAGATACGCAGTATTTT. Its protein is CASSLASGLAGDTQYF.

The chain has TRBV27 and TRBJ2-7, with 8 bases matching TRBD1. V shed 9 bases, J shed 7 bases, and the junction held 11 bases outside the gene matches. The germline gives CDR1 MNHEY, CDR2 SMNVEV (reference sequence). The CDR3 is 13 amino acids. The CDR3 DNA sequence: TGTGCCAGTCCTATGGGCAGGGGGCGTGAGCAGTACTTC. Translating gives CASPMGRGREQYF.

This chain uses TRBV18 with TRBJ1-2; D is ambiguous. Trimming pared 2 bases from V and 6 bases from J, leaving 22 bases between. CDR3 length: 17 amino acids. Germline assignment: CDR1 KGHSH and CDR2 LQKENI. The DNA for the CDR3 is TGTGCCAGCTCACCATCGGCCTCTGGAGGCGGCAGTGATGGCTACACCTTC. It encodes CASSPSASGGGSDGYTF.

The chain is built from TRBV30 and TRBJ1-2; D unresolved. V dropped 2 bases and J dropped 4 bases, with 14 bases sitting between them. Germline-derived CDR1 and CDR2 are GTSNPN and SVGIG (reference sequence). The CDR3 has 14 amino acids. CDR3 coding DNA: TGTGCCTGGAGTACTTATAGGGTGCGCTATGGCTACACCTTC. Translating it yields CAWSTYRVRYGYTF.

This clone was found once. The chain has TRBV10-3 and TRBJ2-5; no clear D. This CDR3 contains 15 residues. CDR1 is ENHRY, CDR2 SYGVKD, per germline. Between the trimmed V and J ends, which lost 0 bases and 4 bases, there was a span of 12 bases. The CDR3 sequence is CAISESRAPGETQYF. The CDR3 nucleotides read TGTGCCATCAGTGAGTCCCGGGCCCCAGGAGAGACCCAGTACTTC.

DNA for the CDR3: TGTGCCAGCAGTAAATCAATCGCGACTGAAGCTTTCTTT. Translation: CASSKSIATEAFF. This chain connects TRBV27 to TRBJ1-1, with D unresolved. V lost 5 bases and J 5 bases, leaving 12 bases between the germline ends. The CDR3 loop spans 13 amino acids. The germline CDR1 and CDR2 sequences are MNHEY and SMNVEV (reference sequence).